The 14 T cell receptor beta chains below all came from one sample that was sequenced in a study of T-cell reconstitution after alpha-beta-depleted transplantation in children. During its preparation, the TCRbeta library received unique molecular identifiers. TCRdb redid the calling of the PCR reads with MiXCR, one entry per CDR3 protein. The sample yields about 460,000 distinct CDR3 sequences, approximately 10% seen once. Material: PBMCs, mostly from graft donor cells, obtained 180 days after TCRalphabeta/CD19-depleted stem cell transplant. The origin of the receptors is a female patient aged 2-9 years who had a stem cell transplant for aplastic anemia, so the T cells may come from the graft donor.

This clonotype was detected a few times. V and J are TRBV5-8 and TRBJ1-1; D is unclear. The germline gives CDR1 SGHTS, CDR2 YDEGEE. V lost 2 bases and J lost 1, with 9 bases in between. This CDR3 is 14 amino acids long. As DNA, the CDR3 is TGTGCCAGCAGCTTAGTGGATCGGAACACTGAAGCTTTCTTT. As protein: CASSLVDRNTEAFF.

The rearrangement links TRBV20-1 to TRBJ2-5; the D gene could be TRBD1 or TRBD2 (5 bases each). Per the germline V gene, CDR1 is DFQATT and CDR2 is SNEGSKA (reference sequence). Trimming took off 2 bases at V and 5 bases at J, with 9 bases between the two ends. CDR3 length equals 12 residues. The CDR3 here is CSARMGEETQYF. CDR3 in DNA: TGCAGTGCTAGAATGGGGGAGGAGACCCAGTACTTC.

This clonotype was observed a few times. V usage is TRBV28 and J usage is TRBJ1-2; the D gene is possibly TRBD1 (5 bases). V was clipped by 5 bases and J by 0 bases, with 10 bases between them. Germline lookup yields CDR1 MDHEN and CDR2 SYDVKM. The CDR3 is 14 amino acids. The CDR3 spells CASSPGGPNYGYTF. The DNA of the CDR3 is TGTGCCAGCAGTCCCGGGGGACCTAACTATGGCTACACCTTC.

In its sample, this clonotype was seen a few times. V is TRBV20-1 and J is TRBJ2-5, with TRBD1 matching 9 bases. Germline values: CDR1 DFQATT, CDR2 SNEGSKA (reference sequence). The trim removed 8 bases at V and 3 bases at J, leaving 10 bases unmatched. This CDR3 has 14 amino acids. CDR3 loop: CSYRDRVREETQYF. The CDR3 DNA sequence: TGCAGTTACCGGGACAGGGTACGGGAAGAGACCCAGTACTTC.

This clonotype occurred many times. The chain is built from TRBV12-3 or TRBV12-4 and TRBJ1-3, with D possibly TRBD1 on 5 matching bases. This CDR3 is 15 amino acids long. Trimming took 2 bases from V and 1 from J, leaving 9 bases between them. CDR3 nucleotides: TGTGCCAGCAGTTTACGGGGGGTTTCTGGAAACACCATATATTTT. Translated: CASSLRGVSGNTIYF.

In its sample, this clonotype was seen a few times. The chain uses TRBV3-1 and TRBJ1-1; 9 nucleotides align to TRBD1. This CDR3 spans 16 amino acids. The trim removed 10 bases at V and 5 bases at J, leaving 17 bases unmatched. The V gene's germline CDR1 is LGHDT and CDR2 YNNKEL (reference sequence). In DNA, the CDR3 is TGTGCCACGTCCACCGGGACAGGGTGGAGAGAGACTGAAGCTTTCTTT. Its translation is CATSTGTGWRETEAFF.

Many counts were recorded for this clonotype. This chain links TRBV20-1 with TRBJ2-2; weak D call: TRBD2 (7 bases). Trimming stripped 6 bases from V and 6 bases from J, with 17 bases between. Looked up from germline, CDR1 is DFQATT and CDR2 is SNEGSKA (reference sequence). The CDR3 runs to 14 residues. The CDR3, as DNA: TGCAGTGCCCTTAGGGGGGGGAGGGCCGGGGAGCTGTTTTTT. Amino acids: CSALRGGRAGELFF.

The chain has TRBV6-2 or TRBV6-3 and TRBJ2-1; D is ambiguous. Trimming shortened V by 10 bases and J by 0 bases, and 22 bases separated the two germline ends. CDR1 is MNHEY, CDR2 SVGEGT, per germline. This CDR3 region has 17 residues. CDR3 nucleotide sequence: TGTGCCACCACAAACCCTATTCGGACGCGCTCCTACAATGAGCAGTTCTTC. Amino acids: CATTNPIRTRSYNEQFF.

The CDR3 is CASSFSGTSTNTGELFF. In nucleotides, the CDR3 is TGCGCCAGCAGCTTTTCCGGGACTAGCACGAACACCGGGGAGCTGTTTTTT. The chain employs TRBV5-1 and TRBJ2-2, with 9 bases lining up with TRBD2. CDR1 and CDR2 from the germline V gene are SGHRS and YFSETQ. This CDR3 is built from 17 residues. The J segment lost 0 bases and the V segment lost 2 bases, leaving 5 bases of the junction unmatched.

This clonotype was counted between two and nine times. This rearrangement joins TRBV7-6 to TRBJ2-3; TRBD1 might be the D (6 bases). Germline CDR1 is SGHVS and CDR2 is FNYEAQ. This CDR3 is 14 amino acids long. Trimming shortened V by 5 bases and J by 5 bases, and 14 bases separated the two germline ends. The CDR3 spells CASSMTGPGDTQYF. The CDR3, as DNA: TGTGCCAGCAGCATGACAGGTCCGGGAGATACGCAGTATTTT.

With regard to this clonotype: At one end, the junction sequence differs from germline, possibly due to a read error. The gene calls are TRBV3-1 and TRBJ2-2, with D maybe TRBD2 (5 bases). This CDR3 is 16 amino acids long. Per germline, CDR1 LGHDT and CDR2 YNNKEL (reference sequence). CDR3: CASSPEGSWNTGEPFF. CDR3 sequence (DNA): TGTGCCAGCAGCCCGGAAGGGTCTTGGAACACCGGGGAGCCGTTTTTT.

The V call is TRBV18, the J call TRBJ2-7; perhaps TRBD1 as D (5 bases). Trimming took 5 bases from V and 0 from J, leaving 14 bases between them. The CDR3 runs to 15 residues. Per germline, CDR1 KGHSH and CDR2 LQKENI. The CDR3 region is CASSATRGLSYEQYF. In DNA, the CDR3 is TGTGCCAGCTCAGCCACAAGGGGCCTCTCCTACGAGCAGTACTTC.

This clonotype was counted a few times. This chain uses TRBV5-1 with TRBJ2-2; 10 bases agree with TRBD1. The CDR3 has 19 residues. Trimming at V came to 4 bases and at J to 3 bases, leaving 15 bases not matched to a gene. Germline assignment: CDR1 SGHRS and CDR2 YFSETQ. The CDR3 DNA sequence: TGCGCCAGCAGCGTATTACAATTCCCGGGACAGGGGTACACCGGGGAGCTGTTTTTT. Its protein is CASSVLQFPGQGYTGELFF.

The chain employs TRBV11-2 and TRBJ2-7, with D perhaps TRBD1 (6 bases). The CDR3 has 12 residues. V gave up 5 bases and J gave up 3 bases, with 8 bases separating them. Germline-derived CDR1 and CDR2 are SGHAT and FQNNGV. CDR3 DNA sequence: TGTGCCAGCAGCCGACAGGTCTACGAGCAGTACGTC. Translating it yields CASSRQVYEQYV.